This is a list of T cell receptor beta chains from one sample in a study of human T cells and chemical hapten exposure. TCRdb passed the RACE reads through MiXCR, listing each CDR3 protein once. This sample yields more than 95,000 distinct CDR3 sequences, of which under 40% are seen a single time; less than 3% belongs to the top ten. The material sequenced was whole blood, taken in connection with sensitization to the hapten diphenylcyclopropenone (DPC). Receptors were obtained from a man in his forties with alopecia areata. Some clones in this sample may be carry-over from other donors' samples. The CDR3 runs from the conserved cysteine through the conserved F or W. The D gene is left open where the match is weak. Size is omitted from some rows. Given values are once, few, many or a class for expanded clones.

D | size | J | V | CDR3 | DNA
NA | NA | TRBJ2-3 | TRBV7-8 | CASSPRRDSSTDTQYF | TGTGCCAGCAGCCCGCGACGGGACTCTAGCACAGATACGCAGTATTTT
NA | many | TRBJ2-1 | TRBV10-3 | CAIREERAWEQFF | TGTGCCATCAGGGAAGAACGGGCATGGGAGCAGTTCTTC
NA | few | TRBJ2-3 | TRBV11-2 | CASVKIEGGRTDTQYF | TGTGCCAGCGTCAAAATCGAGGGGGGAAGGACAGATACGCAGTATTTT
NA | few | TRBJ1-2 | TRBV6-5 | CASSSRRPNYGYTF | TGTGCCAGCAGTTCACGACGGCCGAACTATGGCTACACCTTC
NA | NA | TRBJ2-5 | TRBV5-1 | CASSLAGPGRQETQYF | TGCGCCAGCAGCTTGGCGGGACCGGGACGCCAAGAGACCCAGTACTTC
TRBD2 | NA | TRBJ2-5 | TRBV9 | CASSEGLASGTQETQYF | TGTGCCAGCAGCGAGGGGCTGGCTAGCGGAACGCAAGAGACCCAGTACTTC
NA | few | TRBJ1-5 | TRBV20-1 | CSARGDDQPQHF | TGCAGTGCTAGAGGGGACGATCAGCCCCAGCATTTT
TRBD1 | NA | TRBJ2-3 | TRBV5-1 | CASSLGTGVDTQYF | TGCGCCAGCAGCTTGGGGACAGGGGTGGATACGCAGTATTTT
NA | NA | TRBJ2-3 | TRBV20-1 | CSARVSASTDTQYF | TGCAGTGCTAGAGTTAGCGCCAGCACAGATACGCAGTATTTT
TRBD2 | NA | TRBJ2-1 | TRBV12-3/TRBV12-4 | CASSLQTSGNRNEQFF | TGTGCCAGCAGTCTCCAGACTAGCGGGAACCGAAATGAGCAGTTCTTC
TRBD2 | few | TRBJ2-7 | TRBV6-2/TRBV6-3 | CASSYAPGTRTTSGSYEQYF | TGTGCCAGCAGTTACGCGCCCGGGACACGGACGACTAGCGGTTCCTACGAGCAGTACTTC
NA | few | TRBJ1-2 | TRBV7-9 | CASSQHAGHYGYTF | TGTGCCAGCAGCCAACACGCCGGGCACTATGGCTACACCTTC
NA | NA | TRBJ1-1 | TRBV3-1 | CASSQDAGKTEAFF | TGTGCCAGCAGCCAAGATGCGGGGAAGACTGAAGCTTTCTTT
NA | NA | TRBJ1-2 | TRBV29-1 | CSVPTPPGRASNYGYTF | TGCAGCGTTCCCACTCCCCCCGGACGGGCAAGTAACTATGGCTACACCTTC
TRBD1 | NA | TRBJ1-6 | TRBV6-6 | CASSQDRGNSPLHF | TGTGCCAGCAGTCAGGACAGGGGTAATTCACCCCTCCACTTT
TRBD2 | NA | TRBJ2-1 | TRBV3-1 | CASSQVAGGVGEQFF | TGTGCCAGCAGCCAAGTCGCGGGAGGGGTAGGTGAGCAGTTCTTC
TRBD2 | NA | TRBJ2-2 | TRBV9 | CASSVDGRTNTGELFF | TGTGCCAGCAGCGTAGACGGGAGGACGAACACCGGGGAGCTGTTTTTT
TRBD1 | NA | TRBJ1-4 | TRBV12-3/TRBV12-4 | CASSLSAGGATNEKLFF | TGTGCCAGCAGTTTATCCGCAGGGGGAGCAACTAATGAAAAACTGTTTTTT